These T cell receptor beta chains were read from a single sample in a study of cytomegalovirus exposure and HLA in healthy donors. Sequencing was performed with immunoSEQ multiplex PCR; in TCRdb, only in-frame clones are kept and a portion is missing. Of about 76,000 clones in the sample, approximately 95% are singletons; the top ten hold roughly 1.4%. Sequencing was carried out using PBMCs. The receptor source for this set is a man between 18 and 35 years old in good health and CMV-seropositive. CDR3s include the opening cysteine and the closing phenylalanine or tryptophan. The D gene is left open where the match is weak. Clone size is stated in some rows and not others, as once, few, many or a class when expanded.

>TRBV27|NA|TRBD1|TRBJ1-1
TGTGCCAGCAGTTCAGGACAGGGGGAAGTGAACACTGAAGCTTTCTTT
CASSSGQGEVNTEAFF
>TRBV10-3|NA|NA|TRBJ2-7
TGTGCCATCAGGAGGGGACTGGACACCTACGAGCAGTACTTC
CAIRRGLDTYEQYF
>TRBV6-1|NA|TRBD1|TRBJ2-2
TGTGCCAGCGGAGACAGGGGGGTCACCGGGGAGCTGTTTTTT
CASGDRGVTGELFF
>TRBV2|NA|NA|TRBJ2-7
TGTGCCAGCAGCGGAAGAGGATCTTACGAGCAGTACTTC
CASSGRGSYEQYF
>TRBV6-1|NA|NA|TRBJ1-2
TGTGCCAGCAGTGAACTCTGGGTTTCGACATATGGCTACACCTTC
CASSELWVSTYGYTF
>TRBV2|NA|NA|TRBJ2-5
TGTGCCAGCATGGAATCCAGGCAGTACTTC
CASMESRQYF
>TRBV28|once|NA|TRBJ2-3
TGTGCCAGCACTAGCCGGGCCTTGGATACGCAGTATTTT
CASTSRALDTQYF
>TRBV13|NA|NA|TRBJ1-2
TGTGCCAGCAGCTTATGGCCTAACTATGGCTACACCTTC
CASSLWPNYGYTF
>TRBV12-5|NA|TRBD1|TRBJ2-5
TGTGCTAGTGGTTTACAGGGGGCGGAAGAGACCCAGTACTTC
CASGLQGAEETQYF
>TRBV19|NA|TRBD2|TRBJ2-2
TGTGCCAGTAGAATTGGACTAGCGGGACCTATACCTTACACCGGGGAGCTGTTTTTT
CASRIGLAGPIPYTGELFF
>TRBV5-1|NA|TRBD2|TRBJ2-3
TGCGCCAGCAGCTTGAAGGCGGGAGGGCCAGATACGCAGTATTTT
CASSLKAGGPDTQYF
>TRBV9|NA|NA|TRBJ2-1
TGTGCCAGCAGCGCATCTAGCCCCTCCTCCTACAATGAGCAGTTCTTC
CASSASSPSSYNEQFF
>TRBV6-1|few|NA|TRBJ2-3
TGTGCCAGCAGTGAAGCGCTAGGAGGATCGGGCACAGATACGCAGTATTTT
CASSEALGGSGTDTQYF
>TRBV5-1|NA|TRBD2|TRBJ2-1
TGCGCCAGCAGCTTGGGGGGACTAGCGGCGGGTCCGAGGAATGAGCAGTTCTTC
CASSLGGLAAGPRNEQFF
>TRBV7-7|once|NA|TRBJ2-1
TGTGCTAGCAGCTTAGGGGGAGGCGTCAATGAGCAGTTCTTC
CASSLGGGVNEQFF
>TRBV6-1|NA|TRBD1|TRBJ2-7
TGTGCCAGCAGTAAAGACCGGGACAGGGGTACCTACGAGCAGTACTTC
CASSKDRDRGTYEQYF
>TRBV28|NA|TRBD1|TRBJ2-7
TGTGCCAGCAACCTCCATCCTGGGACAGGGGGTCACGAGCAGTACTTC
CASNLHPGTGGHEQYF
>TRBV15|NA|TRBD2|TRBJ2-3
TGTGCCACCAGCAGAGACAACCTAGCGGGATACACAGATACGCAGTATTTT
CATSRDNLAGYTDTQYF
>TRBV18|NA|NA|TRBJ1-4
TGTGCCAGCTCACCGGGAGTTGGGGCTAATGAAAAACTGTTTTTT
CASSPGVGANEKLFF
>TRBV29-1|NA|TRBD2|TRBJ2-3
TGCAGCGTTGTAGCGGGAGGGGGAGAAGGTAGAGATACGCAGTATTTT
CSVVAGGGEGRDTQYF
>TRBV27|NA|NA|TRBJ2-1
TGTGCCAGCAGTGGGGGACTGCTTAGCTCCTACAATGAGCAGTTCTTC
CASSGGLLSSYNEQFF
>TRBV29-1|NA|NA|TRBJ1-1
TGCAGCGTTGCGGTTCGAAACACTGAAGCTTTCTTT
CSVAVRNTEAFF
>TRBV11-2|once|TRBD1|TRBJ2-1
TGTGCCAGCAGCTTAGTCGTAGAGGGACAGGAGCAGTTCTTC
CASSLVVEGQEQFF
>TRBV6-4|medium-sized|TRBD2|TRBJ2-3
TGTGCCAGCAGTGTTAGCGGGAGCACAGATACGCAGTATTTT
CASSVSGSTDTQYF
>TRBV5-4|NA|TRBD2|TRBJ2-3
TGTGCCAGCAGCCCTAGCGGGAGGGCCCCCACAGATACGCAGTATTTT
CASSPSGRAPTDTQYF
>TRBV7-8|NA|NA|TRBJ1-2
TGTGCCAGCAGCTTAGGAGTAGGGGGAGTCGGCTATGGCTACACCTTC
CASSLGVGGVGYGYTF
>TRBV10-3|NA|TRBD1|TRBJ2-7
TGTGCCATCAGTGATAAGACAGGGGGCAACGAGCAGTACTTC
CAISDKTGGNEQYF
>TRBV10-3|NA|NA|TRBJ2-1
TGTGCCATCAGTGAGTCCAAAGGGGGCAATGAGCAGTTCTTC
CAISESKGGNEQFF
>TRBV30|NA|TRBD1|TRBJ2-1
TGTGCCTGGAGTGCGACAGGGCTGGAGAATGAGCAGTTCTTC
CAWSATGLENEQFF
>TRBV9|NA|NA|TRBJ2-3
TGTGCCAGCAGCGTAGAATCGGGCACAGATACGCAGTATTTT
CASSVESGTDTQYF
>TRBV5-5|NA|NA|TRBJ1-5
TGTGCCAGCAGCTTGATCGATCAGCCCCAGCATTTT
CASSLIDQPQHF
>TRBV18|NA|NA|TRBJ2-7
TGTGCCAGCTCACCAAAGTACACGTTTCAACGCAGGGGCGACGAGCAGTACTTC
CASSPKYTFQRRGDEQYF
>TRBV7-2|once|TRBD2|TRBJ2-3
TGTGCCAGCCAGCGGGGGAGCACAGATACGCAGTATTTT
CASQRGSTDTQYF
>TRBV15|once|NA|TRBJ1-2
TGTGCCACCAGCAGAGATTTGGGGGCCAACTATGGCTACACCTTC
CATSRDLGANYGYTF
>TRBV7-9|NA|TRBD2|TRBJ2-1
TGTGCCAGCAGCACCGACGGGACTAGCGGAAAGCAGTTCTTC
CASSTDGTSGKQFF
>TRBV11-2|NA|TRBD1|TRBJ1-1
TGTGCCAGCAGCTTAGTTTTGGGACAGGGGGCGAAGAACACTGAAGCTTTCTTT
CASSLVLGQGAKNTEAFF
>TRBV30|NA|TRBD2|TRBJ2-1
TGTGCCTGGAGTTCTCTAGCGGAGTCCTACAATGAGCAGTTCTTC
CAWSSLAESYNEQFF
>TRBV9|once|NA|TRBJ2-5
TGTGCCAGCAGCGTAGAACCAGGGGGGGAGACCCAGTACTTC
CASSVEPGGETQYF
>TRBV6-1|NA|NA|TRBJ2-5
TGTGCCAGCGGCCCTCGGGGAGGAAAAGAGACCCAGTACTTC
CASGPRGGKETQYF
>TRBV4-1|NA|NA|TRBJ2-3
TGCGCCAGCAGCCCTTCAAGCCGGGTAATGGAGACAGATACGCAGTATTTT
CASSPSSRVMETDTQYF
>TRBV19|NA|TRBD1|TRBJ2-2
TGTGCCAGTAGAGGACAGGGGGCGAACACCGGGGAGCTGTTTTTT
CASRGQGANTGELFF
>TRBV25-1|NA|TRBD2|TRBJ2-4
TGTGCCAGCAGTGAATACCGCGGGGGGAGCAACATTCAGTACTTC
CASSEYRGGSNIQYF
>TRBV10-2|NA|NA|TRBJ2-7
TGCGCCAGCACCTGGACAGAGACCTACGAGCAGTACTTC
CASTWTETYEQYF
>TRBV6-1|NA|NA|TRBJ2-5
TGTGCCAGCAGTGAAACACAGGCCCAGTACTTC
CASSETQAQYF
>TRBV28|few|NA|TRBJ2-7
TGTGCCAGCACCTTGGGGGGCTACGAGCAGTACTTC
CASTLGGYEQYF